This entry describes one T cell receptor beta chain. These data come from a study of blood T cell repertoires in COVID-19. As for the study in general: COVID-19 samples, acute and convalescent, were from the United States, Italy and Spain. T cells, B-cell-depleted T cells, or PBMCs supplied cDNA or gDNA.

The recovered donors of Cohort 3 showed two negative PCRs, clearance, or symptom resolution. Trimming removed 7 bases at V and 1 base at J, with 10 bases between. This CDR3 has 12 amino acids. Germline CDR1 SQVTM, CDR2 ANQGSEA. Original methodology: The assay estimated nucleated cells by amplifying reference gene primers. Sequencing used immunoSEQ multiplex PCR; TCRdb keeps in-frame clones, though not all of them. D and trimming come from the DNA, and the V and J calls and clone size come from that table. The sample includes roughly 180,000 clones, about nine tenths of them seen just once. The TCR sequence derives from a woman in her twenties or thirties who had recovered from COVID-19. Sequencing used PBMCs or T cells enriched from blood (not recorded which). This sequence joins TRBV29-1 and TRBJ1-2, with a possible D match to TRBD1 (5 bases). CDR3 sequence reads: CSGFDSNYGYTF. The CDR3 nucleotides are TGCAGCGGGTTCGACAGTAACTATGGCTACACCTTC.